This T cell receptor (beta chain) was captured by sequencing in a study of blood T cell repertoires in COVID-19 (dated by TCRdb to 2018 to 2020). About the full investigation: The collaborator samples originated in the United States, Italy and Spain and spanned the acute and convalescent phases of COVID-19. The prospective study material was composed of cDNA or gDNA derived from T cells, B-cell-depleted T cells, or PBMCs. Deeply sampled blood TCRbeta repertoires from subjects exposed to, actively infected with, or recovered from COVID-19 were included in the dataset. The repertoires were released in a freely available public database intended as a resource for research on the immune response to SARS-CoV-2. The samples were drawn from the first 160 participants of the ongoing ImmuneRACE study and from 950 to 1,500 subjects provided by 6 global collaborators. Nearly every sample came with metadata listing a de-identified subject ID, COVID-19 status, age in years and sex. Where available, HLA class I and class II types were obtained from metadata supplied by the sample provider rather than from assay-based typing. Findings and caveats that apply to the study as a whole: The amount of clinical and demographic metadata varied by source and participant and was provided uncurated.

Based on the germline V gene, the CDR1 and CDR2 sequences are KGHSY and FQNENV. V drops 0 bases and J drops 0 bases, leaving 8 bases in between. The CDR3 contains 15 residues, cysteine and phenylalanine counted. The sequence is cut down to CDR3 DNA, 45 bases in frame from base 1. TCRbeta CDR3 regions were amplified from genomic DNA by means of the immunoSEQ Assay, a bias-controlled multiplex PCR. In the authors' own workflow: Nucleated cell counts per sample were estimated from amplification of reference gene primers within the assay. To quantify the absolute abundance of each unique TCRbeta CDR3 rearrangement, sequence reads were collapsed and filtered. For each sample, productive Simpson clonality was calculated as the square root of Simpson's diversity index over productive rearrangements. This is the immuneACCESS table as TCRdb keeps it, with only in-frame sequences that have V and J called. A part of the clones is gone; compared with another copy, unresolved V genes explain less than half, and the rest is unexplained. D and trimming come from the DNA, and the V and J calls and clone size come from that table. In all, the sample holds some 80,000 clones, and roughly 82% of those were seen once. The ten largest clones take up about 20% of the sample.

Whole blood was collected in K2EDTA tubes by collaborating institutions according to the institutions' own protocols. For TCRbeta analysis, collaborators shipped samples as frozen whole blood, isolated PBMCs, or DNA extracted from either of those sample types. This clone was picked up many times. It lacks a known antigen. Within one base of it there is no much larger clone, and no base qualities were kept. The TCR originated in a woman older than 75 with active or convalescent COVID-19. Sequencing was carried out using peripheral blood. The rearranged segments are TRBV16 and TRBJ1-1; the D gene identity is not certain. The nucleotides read TGTGCCAGCAGCCAATCGGGCCAGCTGAACACTGAAGCTTTCTTT. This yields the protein CASSQSGQLNTEAFF.